These T cell receptor beta chains were read from a single sample in a study of identifying expanded T cells in peripheral blood. Profiling relied on immunoSEQ multiplex PCR, and the TCRdb table lists in-frame clones only, not all of them. The data hold some 96,000 clones, with 80% to 90% observed a single time. The sample comprised blood. These receptors were obtained from a person between 18 and 75 years old in good health. Each CDR3 is given with its conserved first and last residue. A D gene is named only where the DNA matches it firmly. The size entry is marked missing in some rows and otherwise reads once, few, many or a size class.

cdr3_nt: TGTGCTAGTGGTTTGGTACTATTTCGGGACAGCGAGCCCTACGAGCAGTACTTC; cdr3_aa: CASGLVLFRDSEPYEQYF; j_call: TRBJ2-7; clone_size: .; d_call: TRBD1; v_call: TRBV12-5
cdr3_nt: TGTGCCAGCAGTTTACTAGGACAGGGAGGAGAAAAACTGTTTTTT; cdr3_aa: CASSLLGQGGEKLFF; j_call: TRBJ1-4; clone_size: .; d_call: TRBD1; v_call: TRBV27
cdr3_nt: TGTGCCATCAGAGACCCCTCTGGCAATGAGCAGTTCTTC; cdr3_aa: CAIRDPSGNEQFF; j_call: TRBJ2-1; clone_size: .; d_call: .; v_call: TRBV10-3
cdr3_nt: TGTGCCAGCAGCGCGGGACAGTACAATGAGCAGTTCTTC; cdr3_aa: CASSAGQYNEQFF; j_call: TRBJ2-1; clone_size: .; d_call: .; v_call: TRBV11-1
cdr3_nt: TGTGCCAGCAGCTTTTGGACTATCGTCCCCGGGGAGCTGTTTTTT; cdr3_aa: CASSFWTIVPGELFF; j_call: TRBJ2-2; clone_size: .; d_call: .; v_call: TRBV13
cdr3_nt: TGTGCCAGCAGCTGGGGGCCGAACACTGAAGCTTTCTTT; cdr3_aa: CASSWGPNTEAFF; j_call: TRBJ1-1; clone_size: .; d_call: .; v_call: TRBV5-6
cdr3_nt: TGCGCCAGCAGCCCGGGACGGACGACAGATACGCAGTATTTT; cdr3_aa: CASSPGRTTDTQYF; j_call: TRBJ2-3; clone_size: .; d_call: .; v_call: TRBV5-1
cdr3_nt: TGTGCCAGCACCTCATACCGCTCTGGGGCCAACGTCCTGACTTTC; cdr3_aa: CASTSYRSGANVLTF; j_call: TRBJ2-6; clone_size: .; d_call: .; v_call: TRBV27
cdr3_nt: TGCGCCAGCAGCCAAGTTGCGGCAAACACCATATATTTT; cdr3_aa: CASSQVAANTIYF; j_call: TRBJ1-3; clone_size: .; d_call: .; v_call: TRBV4-1
cdr3_nt: TGTGCCAGCAGAGTTGCGGGAGGCAATCAGCCCCAGCATTTT; cdr3_aa: CASRVAGGNQPQHF; j_call: TRBJ1-5; clone_size: .; d_call: .; v_call: TRBV6-1
cdr3_nt: TGTGCCAGTAGCGCTCGTGGGGGGGCTGGGCCCTACGAGCAGTACTTC; cdr3_aa: CASSARGGAGPYEQYF; j_call: TRBJ2-7; clone_size: .; d_call: .; v_call: TRBV19
cdr3_nt: TGTGCCAGCAGCGTCCGGGACAGGGGGGAAGCTAACTATGGCTACACCTTC; cdr3_aa: CASSVRDRGEANYGYTF; j_call: TRBJ1-2; clone_size: .; d_call: TRBD1; v_call: TRBV9
cdr3_nt: TGTGCCAGTAGTGCCAGGGGGGTTGATCAGCCCCAGCATTTT; cdr3_aa: CASSARGVDQPQHF; j_call: TRBJ1-5; clone_size: .; d_call: TRBD1; v_call: TRBV19
cdr3_nt: TGTGCCAGCAGTGAAGGGAACCTAGGTATACTGTTTTTT; cdr3_aa: CASSEGNLGILFF; j_call: TRBJ1-4; clone_size: once; d_call: .; v_call: TRBV6-1
cdr3_nt: TGCGCCAGCAGCCCGGTCCCCAATACAGGAAAAGAGACCCAGTACTTC; cdr3_aa: CASSPVPNTGKETQYF; j_call: TRBJ2-5; clone_size: .; d_call: .; v_call: TRBV4-1
cdr3_nt: TGTGCCAGCAGCCAAGAGAAGAGGGGGTTTAACTATGGCTACACCTTC; cdr3_aa: CASSQEKRGFNYGYTF; j_call: TRBJ1-2; clone_size: .; d_call: .; v_call: TRBV4-2
cdr3_nt: TGTGCCAGTAGTCTCGGGACTTCAAATGAGCAGTTCTTC; cdr3_aa: CASSLGTSNEQFF; j_call: TRBJ2-1; clone_size: once; d_call: .; v_call: TRBV19
cdr3_nt: TGTGCCAGCAGTGAAGGTAACTATGGCTACACCTTC; cdr3_aa: CASSEGNYGYTF; j_call: TRBJ1-2; clone_size: .; d_call: .; v_call: TRBV6-1
cdr3_nt: TGTGCCATCAGTGAGTCTATTGGCCGCCGCTATGGCTACACCTTC; cdr3_aa: CAISESIGRRYGYTF; j_call: TRBJ1-2; clone_size: .; d_call: .; v_call: TRBV10-3
cdr3_nt: TGTGCCAGCGAGCCCGGAGGCACCGGGGAGCTGTTTTTT; cdr3_aa: CASEPGGTGELFF; j_call: TRBJ2-2; clone_size: .; d_call: .; v_call: TRBV6-5
cdr3_nt: TGTGCCAGCAGTGGGACAGGGGGTAAGCCCCAGCATTTT; cdr3_aa: CASSGTGGKPQHF; j_call: TRBJ1-5; clone_size: few; d_call: TRBD1; v_call: TRBV2
cdr3_nt: TGTGCCAGCAGTAAGGACGGAGCAACTAATGAAAAACTGTTTTTT; cdr3_aa: CASSKDGATNEKLFF; j_call: TRBJ1-4; clone_size: .; d_call: .; v_call: TRBV6-6
cdr3_nt: TGTGCCAGCAGGGCCGGGACAGGAGCAAACATTCAGTACTTC; cdr3_aa: CASRAGTGANIQYF; j_call: TRBJ2-4; clone_size: .; d_call: TRBD1; v_call: TRBV5-6
cdr3_nt: TGTGCCAGCAGCGTAGGGACAGTGGGTAACTATGGCTACACCTTC; cdr3_aa: CASSVGTVGNYGYTF; j_call: TRBJ1-2; clone_size: .; d_call: .; v_call: TRBV9
cdr3_nt: TGCGCCAGCAGCCAAGATCGTGGGACTCGGGGGAATGAGCAGTTCTTC; cdr3_aa: CASSQDRGTRGNEQFF; j_call: TRBJ2-1; clone_size: .; d_call: .; v_call: TRBV4-3
cdr3_nt: TGTGCCAGCAGTGAAGCGCAAAGGACAGATGGCTACACCTTC; cdr3_aa: CASSEAQRTDGYTF; j_call: TRBJ1-2; clone_size: once; d_call: .; v_call: TRBV2